This T cell receptor beta chain comes out of a study of radiation and T cells in renal cell carcinoma. Whole-study results and caveats: Top tumor clonotypes rose in blood 2 weeks post-radiation, then contracted.

Using immunoSEQ multiplex PCR, the repertoire was profiled, and TCRdb retains in-frame clones only, with some absent. The profile shows fewer than 200,000 clones, about 87% of them singletons. This clone occurred once. What it recognizes is unknown. The sample contains more than one DNA sequence encoding this CDR3. Time point given: blood 4 weeks post-SBRT, at nephrectomy. Treatment noted: 15 Gy SBRT to primary tumor, nephrectomy 4 weeks later. Nephrectomy followed 15 Gy stereotactic body radiation by 4 weeks. Blood was sampled at baseline, 2 weeks and 4 weeks after SBRT. V was trimmed by 1 base and J by 2 bases, leaving 11 bases between them. Germline V gene lookup returns CDR1 GTSNPN and CDR2 SVGIG (reference sequence). This CDR3 has 14 residues.

This sequence was found in a woman aged 50 to 60 with renal cell carcinoma. This chain links TRBV30 with TRBJ1-2; possible D gene TRBD1, 5 bases. The sample in question was blood, obtained from a patient whose treatment included radiotherapy and nephrectomy. This chain's CDR3 is CAWSGQLRNYGYTF. The CDR3 DNA is TGTGCCTGGAGTGGACAGCTCAGGAACTATGGCTACACCTTC.